Below are 17 T cell receptor beta chains sequenced from a single sample in a study of memory CD4+ T cells and cytomegalovirus serostatus. Some clones are missing from TCRdb's copy, which holds only in-frame ones; the method was immunoSEQ multiplex PCR. The data show some 45,000 clones, approximately 74% seen once. Single viable CD3+CD4+CD8-CD45RO+ cells were sorted as the memory CD4+ T cells. The sequencing sample was made of memory CD4+ T cells from blood. The receptors shown here come from an adult in good health and CMV-seropositive.

This clone was counted a few times. The rearrangement joins TRBV2 to TRBJ2-7, with TRBD1 matching 10 bases. The V and J ends lost 3 bases and 3 bases, in that order; junction bases with no gene match: 8. This CDR3 comprises 16 residues. CDR1 and CDR2 from the germline V gene are SNHLY and FYNNEI. This CDR3 reads CASSEPRGQGGYEQYF. DNA for the CDR3: TGTGCCAGCAGTGAGCCCCGCGGACAGGGGGGCTACGAGCAGTACTTC. The whole variable domain, filled in from reference TRBV2 and TRBJ2-7, reads EPEVTQTPSHQVTQMGQEVILRCVPISNHLYFYWYRQILGQKVEFLVSFYNNEISEKSEIFDDQFSVERPDGSNFTLKIRSTKLEDSAMYFCASSEPRGQGGYEQYFGPGTRLTVT.

V gene TRBV5-4 combines with J gene TRBJ1-3; D call uncertain. CDR1 is SGHNT and CDR2 is YYREEE in the germline V gene (reference sequence). Deletions cut 4 bases from V and 4 bases from J, with 15 bases between. The CDR3 loop spans 15 amino acids. CDR3 in amino acids: CASSRNPVRGNTIYF. CDR3 nucleotides: TGTGCCAGCAGCCGTAATCCCGTGCGGGGAAACACCATATATTTT.

V is TRBV11-3 and J is TRBJ2-5; maybe TRBD1 (6 bases). The CDR3 totals 16 residues. CDR1 is SGHNT, CDR2 YENEEA, per germline. Trimming cost V 5 bases and J 5 bases, with 21 bases left between them. This CDR3 is CASSPQGPGVPETQYF. The CDR3 nucleotides are TGTGCCAGCAGCCCGCAGGGGCCAGGGGTGCCGGAGACCCAGTACTTC. The complete variable domain, with remaining parts taken from reference TRBV11-3 and TRBJ2-5, reads EAGVVQSPRYKIIEKKQPVAFWCNPISGHNTLYWYLQNLGQGPELLIRYENEEAVDDSQLPKDRFSAERLKGVDSTLKIQPAELGDSAVYLCASSPQGPGVPETQYFGPGTRLLVL.

This clone was detected a few times. CDR3 nucleotides: TGTGCCAGCACTATAGAGAGTAGCACAGATACGCAGTATTTT. Amino acid sequence: CASTIESSTDTQYF. V usage is TRBV7-2 and J usage is TRBJ2-3; D not certain. Between the trimmed V and J ends, which lost 7 bases and 0 bases, there was a span of 11 bases. CDR1 is SGHTA, CDR2 FQGNSA, per germline. This CDR3 has 14 residues.

The chain carries TRBV4-3 and TRBJ2-5; TRBD2 matches 10 bases. Trimming took 0 bases from V and 4 from J; bases not matched to a gene: 5. There are 16 residues in the CDR3. Germline V lookup: CDR1 LGHNA, CDR2 YSLEER. In DNA form, the CDR3 reads TGCGCCAGCAGCCAAGAGATCCTAGCGGGGGCAGAGACCCAGTACTTC. Its translation is CASSQEILAGAETQYF.

The V call is TRBV19, the J call TRBJ1-1; D is unresolved. The germline gives CDR1 LNHDA, CDR2 SQIVND (reference sequence). The CDR3 has 15 residues. The V and J ends lost 5 bases and 5 bases respectively, with 18 bases between them. This CDR3 is CASSSSGEGRTEAFF. CDR3 bases: TGTGCCAGTAGTTCCTCCGGGGAGGGAAGGACTGAAGCTTTCTTT.

This rearrangement joins TRBV29-1 to TRBJ2-7; either TRBD1 or TRBD2 may fit D (5 bases each). The V gene's germline CDR1 is SQVTM and CDR2 ANQGSEA. Trimming removed 8 bases from V and 2 bases from J, with 13 bases in between. This CDR3 has 12 amino acids. CDR3 nucleotides: TGCAGCTTCCGGGACGGAACCTACGAGCAGTACTTC. Protein product: CSFRDGTYEQYF.

The chain is built from TRBV6-6 and TRBJ2-7, with TRBD1 matching over 8 bases. J lost 5 bases, V lost 6 bases, and 6 bases had no gene match. This CDR3 spans 13 amino acids. CDR1 and CDR2 (germline): MNHNY, SVGAGI (reference sequence). For the CDR3, the DNA is TGTGCCAGCAGCCCGGGACAGGTGAACGAGCAGTACTTC. It codes for CASSPGQVNEQYF.

Only a few counts were recorded for this clone. The genes are TRBV5-1 and TRBJ2-5; D gene ambiguous. Germline CDR1 reads SGHRS; CDR2 reads YFSETQ. The V end was cut by 6 bases, the J end by 0 bases, with 9 bases between. This CDR3 is 13 amino acids long. CDR3 in amino acids: CASKFGNQETQYF. CDR3 in DNA: TGCGCCAGCAAATTTGGAAACCAAGAGACCCAGTACTTC.

The sample holds one count of this clone. The V and J genes are TRBV27 and TRBJ2-3, with D possibly TRBD2 on 6 matching bases. Germline CDR1 reads MNHEY; CDR2 reads SMNVEV (reference sequence). The length of the CDR3 is 13 residues. The V and J ends lost 2 bases and 5 bases respectively, with 8 bases between them. The chain's CDR3 is CASSLRGGDTQYF. In DNA form, the CDR3 reads TGTGCCAGCAGTTTAAGGGGAGGAGATACGCAGTATTTT.

The V call is TRBV6-1, the J call TRBJ1-5; D unclear. This CDR3 has 13 residues. The V gene's germline CDR1 is MNHNS and CDR2 SASEGT. V was cut by 7 bases and J by 9 bases, with 16 bases left in between. The CDR3 bases are TGTGCCAGCATCGAACGATGGGAACGGCCCCAGCATTTT. Its protein is CASIERWERPQHF.

The V and J genes are TRBV7-6 and TRBJ2-3; 9 nucleotides match TRBD2. The germline CDR1 and CDR2 sequences are SGHVS and FNYEAQ. J lost 10 bases, V lost 0 bases, and 8 bases had no gene match. This CDR3 spans 15 amino acids. In nucleotides, the CDR3 is TGTGCCAGCAGCTTAGCATCGCTCAGCGGGAGGCCGCAGTATTTT. Amino acid sequence: CASSLASLSGRPQYF.

This clone was found a few times. The V gene is TRBV4-3, the J gene TRBJ1-5; 7 nucleotides line up with TRBD1. The junction had 10 bases not matched to a gene; V was cut back by 2 bases and J by 9 bases. Germline V gene sequence: CDR1 LGHNA, CDR2 YSLEER. The CDR3 runs 15 residues. The CDR3 coding sequence is TGCGCCAGCAGCCAAAATTTCAGGGGGGGAGCGCCCCAGCATTTT. Its translation is CASSQNFRGGAPQHF.

The chain carries TRBV2 and TRBJ1-2; D might be TRBD1 (6 bases). The CDR3 loop spans 14 amino acids. V was pared by 6 bases and J by 3 bases, with 14 bases between. Germline V lookup: CDR1 SNHLY, CDR2 FYNNEI. CDR3 bases: TGTGCCAGCAGCCTATCCTCAGGGGACTATGGCTACACCTTC. It encodes CASSLSSGDYGYTF.

This chain connects TRBV7-9 to TRBJ2-7; D unresolved. Germline V gives CDR1 SEHNR, CDR2 FQNEAQ (reference sequence). The CDR3 has 14 residues. The V end lost 1 base, the J end lost 1 base, and 8 bases lay between the germline ends. DNA of the CDR3: TGTGCCAGCAGCTTAGTACCAGATTCCTACGAGCAGTACTTC. Encoded protein: CASSLVPDSYEQYF.

The CDR3 sequence is CATSGGGVEKLFF. CDR3 DNA: TGTGCCACCAGCGGAGGGGGCGTTGAAAAACTGTTTTTT. The V and J genes are TRBV15 and TRBJ1-4; 7 nucleotides agree with TRBD1. CDR3 length: 13 residues. The ends lost 5 bases at V and 7 bases at J; junction bases unmatched: 4. Looked up from germline, CDR1 is LNHNV and CDR2 is YYDKDF (reference sequence). The full variable domain, rest sourced from reference TRBV15 and TRBJ1-4, is DAMVIQNPRYQVTQFGKPVTLSCSQTLNHNVMYWYQQKSSQAPKLLFHYYDKDFNNEADTPDNFQSRRPNTSFCFLDIRSPGLGDTAMYLCATSGGGVEKLFFGSGTQLSVL.

The table lists this clone with a count of one. The V call is TRBV28, the J call TRBJ2-3; TRBD1 is a possible D gene (6 bases). The CDR3 runs 12 residues. Germline V gene sequence: CDR1 MDHEN, CDR2 SYDVKM. Trimming cost V 5 bases and J 8 bases, with 11 bases left between them. The CDR3 sequence is CASSPLGGTQYF. The DNA for the CDR3 is TGTGCCAGCAGTCCTTTAGGGGGTACGCAGTATTTT. Combining the CDR3 with reference TRBV28 and TRBJ2-3 gives the whole variable domain DVKVTQSSRYLVKRTGEKVFLECVQDMDHENMFWYRQDPGLGLRLIYFSYDVKMKEKGDIPEGYSVSREKKERFSLILESASTNQTSMYLCASSPLGGTQYFGPGTRLTVL.